Here is one TCR beta chain with its context. Its specificity is unknown. The length of the CDR3 is 11 residues. CDR1 is LGHNT, CDR2 FRNRAP, per germline. Trimming left V 6 bases short and J 10 bases short, with 10 bases between. This sample is drawn from a study of beta chain features in type 1 diabetes. Overall study: No patient-donor differences in age, gender, total cells or subset yield. Whole-study results and caveats: TCRB CDR3s were moderately but significantly shorter in Type 1 diabetes patients in all four CD4+ subsets. Junctions at VDJ sites from type 1 diabetes patients had fewer insertions and more deletions. A greater similarity of naive, central memory and Treg TCRB repertoires was seen among patients than among healthy donors.

Expressed TCRB transcripts were sequenced because the isolated RNA had all been reverse transcribed beforehand. Assay used: immunoSEQ multiplex PCR; TCRdb lists only in-frame clones, some missing. The data show 430,000 or so clones, over 9.5% seen once. The TCR comes from a woman aged 18-29 years in good health. The chain couples TRBV12-5 to TRBJ2-1; possibly TRBD2 for D (7 bases). The sequenced sample was naive CD4+ T cells from blood. CDR3 sequence: CASGGGLEQFF. CDR3 nucleotide sequence: TGTGCTAGTGGCGGGGGGCTGGAGCAGTTCTTC.